The 32 T cell receptor beta chains in this list originate from one sample, sequenced in a study of tumor and adjacent non-tumor tissue in lung cancer. This sample's RNA came from whole unsorted tissue. Three rounds of nested PCR, following a modified ARM-PCR protocol, produced the TCRbeta library. MiXCR, applied by TCRdb to the multiplex PCR reads, yields one record per CDR3 protein. In the table there are about 200,000 distinct CDR3 sequences, 70% to 75% of which are singletons. Sequencing was performed on lung tumor tissue. The receptors derive from a man aged 55 to 70 with non-small cell lung cancer.

The chain uses TRBV10-3 and TRBJ1-1; D is uncertain. The CDR3 is made up of 14 amino acids. From germline, CDR1 is ENHRY and CDR2 SYGVKD. Deletions cut 3 bases from V and 1 base from J, with 9 bases between. The DNA for the CDR3 is TGTGCCATCAGTGACTGGGGTGAGAACACTGAAGCTTTCTTT. Translated: CAISDWGENTEAFF.

Concerning this clonotype: The junction shows a germline mismatch at one end, possibly a read error. The rearrangement joins TRBV12-3 or TRBV12-4 to TRBJ1-1, with D maybe TRBD1 (5 bases). The CDR3 spans 17 residues. CDR3 sequence reads: CVSSLVRFTGLNTEAFF. The CDR3 region has the DNA TGTGTCAGCAGTTTAGTTCGGTTTACAGGTCTGAACACTGAAGCTTTCTTT.

In this sample, this clonotype turned up many times. The gene calls are TRBV11-3 and TRBJ2-7, with a possible D match to TRBD1 (5 bases). Germline CDR1 and CDR2: SGHNT and YENEEA. There are 14 residues in the CDR3. Trimming pared 5 bases from V and 0 bases from J, leaving 11 bases between. CDR3 nucleotide sequence: TGTGCCAGCAGCCAAGGGGCGGTCTCCTACGAGCAGTACTTC. Translation gives CASSQGAVSYEQYF. The entire variable domain, with the rest obtained from reference TRBV11-3 and TRBJ2-7, is as follows: EAGVVQSPRYKIIEKKQPVAFWCNPISGHNTLYWYLQNLGQGPELLIRYENEEAVDDSQLPKDRFSAERLKGVDSTLKIQPAELGDSAVYLCASSQGAVSYEQYFGPGTRLTVT.

About this clonotype itself: Compared with germline, one end of the junction differs, possibly owing to a read error. V usage is TRBV12-3 or TRBV12-4 and J usage is TRBJ2-2, with D perhaps being TRBD1 or TRBD2 (5 bases each). The CDR3 spans 14 residues. This CDR3 is CASSHMVLGREPFF. In DNA form, the CDR3 reads TGTGCCAGCAGCCACATGGTGCTTGGCAGGGAGCCGTTTTTT.

The chain recombines TRBV6-1 with TRBJ1-2, with 10 positions matching TRBD1. The CDR3 spans 14 residues. The ends lost 8 bases at V and 9 bases at J; junction bases unmatched: 12. Germline V gives CDR1 MNHNS, CDR2 SASEGT. The CDR3, as DNA: TGTGCCAGCGACCCTGACAGGGGGCGGTATTGCTACACCTTC. Translating gives CASDPDRGRYCYTF.

This clonotype was seen ten or more times. The chain employs TRBV12-3 or TRBV12-4 and TRBJ2-7, with D possibly called TRBD1 or TRBD2 (6 bases each). The V end was cut by 2 bases, the J end by 2 bases, with 10 bases between. The CDR3 runs to 14 residues. The chain's CDR3 is CASSLIRGAYEQYF. DNA of the CDR3: TGTGCCAGCAGTTTAATTAGGGGGGCCTACGAGCAGTACTTC.

As regards this clonotype: A read error is possible here, since a much larger clone lies one base away. The gene calls are TRBV5-1 and TRBJ2-1; 11 positions agree with TRBD2. Germline V gives CDR1 SGHRS, CDR2 YFSETQ. V lost 6 bases and J lost 6; bases outside the gene matches: 5. The CDR3 sequence is 14 residues long. This CDR3 reads CASNLLAGANEQFF. The CDR3 DNA reads as TGCGCCAGCAACTTACTAGCGGGGGCCAATGAGCAGTTCTTC.

Concerning this clonotype: The final CDR3 position lacks the conserved phenylalanine or tryptophan, pointing to a likely read error. V is TRBV11-1 and J is TRBJ2-5; 9 bases fit TRBD1. The trim removed 5 bases at V and 5 bases at J, leaving 9 bases unmatched. This CDR3 has 15 amino acids. Germline CDR1 reads SGHAT; CDR2 reads FQDESV (reference sequence). The CDR3 region has the DNA TGTGCCAGCAGCCCCTTCGACAGGGGGAAGGAGACCCAGTACTAC. Encoded protein: CASSPFDRGKETQYY.

Details on this clonotype: With a much larger clone just one base away, this may be a read error. In nucleotides, the CDR3 is TGCAGTGCTCGTCCGACAGATTATGGCTACACCTTC. Protein: CSARPTDYGYTF. The genes are TRBV20-1 and TRBJ1-2; tentative D call: TRBD1 (5 bases). The germline V gene has CDR1 DFQATT and CDR2 SNEGSKA (reference sequence). V was pared by 5 bases and J by 5 bases, with 12 bases between. This CDR3 region has 12 residues.

This clonotype was seen only a few times. The chain has TRBV11-2 and TRBJ2-1; D might be TRBD1 (5 bases). V was pared by 0 bases and J by 9 bases, with 9 bases between. Germline CDR1 is SGHAT and CDR2 is FQNNGV. The CDR3 loop spans 13 amino acids. The DNA for the CDR3 is TGTGCCAGCAGCTTAGAATCTGGGGCTGAGCAGTTCTTC. Its protein product is CASSLESGAEQFF.

This chain uses TRBV5-4 with TRBJ2-1; the match to TRBD2 covers 14 bases. Germline V gene lookup returns CDR1 SGHNT and CDR2 YYREEE (reference sequence). The V and J ends lost 10 bases and 6 bases, in that order; junction bases with no gene match: 6. The CDR3 has 14 amino acids. CDR3: CACQTSGGANEQFF. The CDR3 coding sequence is TGTGCCTGCCAGACTAGCGGGGGGGCCAATGAGCAGTTCTTC. Full variable domain (outside the CDR3, taken from reference TRBV5-4 and TRBJ2-1): ETGVTQSPTHLIKTRGQQVTLRCSSQSGHNTVSWYQQALGQGPQFIFQYYREEENGRGNFPPRFSGLQFPNYSSELNVNALELDDSALYLCACQTSGGANEQFFGPGTRLTVL.

This clonotype was detected a few times. This could be a read error, since a much larger clone is one nucleotide away. The gene calls are TRBV11-2 and TRBJ2-5, with 10 bases aligning to TRBD2. CDR3 length equals 13 residues. Germline loops: CDR1 SGHAT, CDR2 FQNNGV. The CDR3 sequence: CVSSLASGGTQYF. CDR3 in DNA: TGTGTCAGCAGCTTGGCTAGCGGGGGTACCCAGTACTTC.

The chain couples TRBV29-1 to TRBJ2-5; 8 bases map to TRBD2. This CDR3 has 15 amino acids. Germline CDR1 SQVTM, CDR2 ANQGSEA. The CDR3 sequence is CITMGRAGEDETQYF. The CDR3 region has the DNA TGCATCACCATGGGGAGAGCGGGAGAAGATGAGACCCAGTACTTC.

The rearrangement links TRBV5-1 to TRBJ2-5; D is perhaps TRBD1 (6 bases). The CDR3 consists of 14 residues. CDR1 is SGHRS, CDR2 YFSETQ, per germline. V dropped 3 bases and J dropped 1 base, with 10 bases sitting between them. CDR3 amino acids: CASSSQGTQETQYF. The DNA of the CDR3 is TGCGCCAGCAGCTCGCAGGGGACCCAAGAGACCCAGTACTTC.

This sequence joins TRBV4-1 and TRBJ2-7; 9 nucleotides line up with TRBD1. From germline, CDR1 is MGHRA and CDR2 YSYEKL. Trimming cost V 7 bases and J 4 bases; bases outside gene matches: 11. The CDR3 runs 15 residues. CDR3 protein: CASNQTGTGKYEQYF. In DNA, the CDR3 is TGCGCCAGCAACCAGACCGGGACAGGGAAGTACGAGCAGTACTTC.

Points on this clonotype: The conserved phenylalanine or tryptophan is not found at the CDR3 terminus, so this likely reflects a read error. The chain couples TRBV12-3 or TRBV12-4 to TRBJ2-1; the match to TRBD1 covers 8 bases. The CDR3 has 16 residues. CDR3 in amino acids: CVSRPPPGQARDEQFL. The CDR3, as DNA: TGTGTCAGCAGGCCACCTCCGGGACAGGCCAGGGATGAGCAGTTCTTA.

A remark on this clonotype: Its ends do not fully match the called genes, so a read error is possible. The rearrangement links TRBV11-2 to TRBJ1-1; no reliable D call. The germline CDR1 and CDR2 sequences are SGHAT and FQNNGV. The CDR3 runs to 12 residues. The CDR3 spells CASSELGTGAFF. The CDR3 DNA is TGTGCCAGCAGCGAGCTGGGAACTGGAGCTTTCTTT.

Details on this clonotype: A junction boundary mismatches the germline segment, possibly from a read error. CDR3 residues: CSVERTVAGYTF. CDR3 bases: TGCAGTGTTGAAAGGACAGTGGCTGGCTACACCTTC. This rearrangement joins TRBV29-1 to TRBJ1-2; perhaps TRBD1 as D (6 bases). Germline V gene data show CDR1 as SQVTM and CDR2 as ANQGSEA. CDR3 length: 12 amino acids. The full variable domain, rest sourced from reference TRBV29-1 and TRBJ1-2, is SAVISQKPSRDICQRGTSLTIQCQVDSQVTMMFWYRQQPGQSLTLIATANQGSEATYESGFVIDKFPISRPNLTFSTLTVSNMSPEDSSIYLCSVERTVAGYTFGSGTRLTVV.

Comment on this clonotype: A read error may produce the germline difference seen at one junction end. V usage is TRBV20-1 and J usage is TRBJ2-1; 7 bases match TRBD1. CDR3 length: 15 residues. Germline V gene lookup returns CDR1 DFQATT and CDR2 SNEGSKA (reference sequence). The CDR3 bases are TGCTGCGTTAGCGAATTCACAGGGGCCACCAGTGAGCAATTCTTC. It codes for CCVSEFTGATSEQFF.

This clonotype was counted at least ten times. The V gene is TRBV29-1, the J gene TRBJ2-7; 10 bases map to TRBD1. The CDR3 extends over 12 amino acids. V lost 8 bases, J lost 5 bases, and 6 bases stayed unmatched. The germline V gene encodes CDR1 SQVTM and CDR2 ANQGSEA. DNA for the CDR3: TGCAGCACCCGGACAGGGGGGAACGAGCAGTACTTC. Translated: CSTRTGGNEQYF.

The count of this clonotype is one. Just one base apart from a much larger clone, this may be a read error. The chain uses TRBV6-2 or TRBV6-3 and TRBJ1-2; no clear D gene. Germline-derived CDR1 and CDR2 are MNHEY and SVGEGT. Trimming stripped 10 bases from V and 6 bases from J, with 18 bases between. The CDR3 consists of 13 residues. CDR3 in amino acids: CATLETSIHGYTF. As DNA, the CDR3 is TGTGCCACCCTGGAGACTTCCATCCATGGCTACACCTTC.

On this clonotype itself: A much larger clone lies one base from this, so it may be a read error. The chain joins TRBV6-1 to TRBJ1-3, with D unresolved. This CDR3 has 15 amino acids. Per the germline V gene, CDR1 is MNHNS and CDR2 is SASEGT. CDR3 amino acids: CASSEVGGHGSTIYF. CDR3 nucleotide sequence: TGTGCCAGCAGTGAAGTCGGTGGGCACGGAAGCACCATATATTTT.

In regard to this clonotype: It may be a read error: a sequence one base away is much more abundant. The rearrangement links TRBV5-5 to TRBJ2-2; D unresolved. The CDR3 loop spans 12 amino acids. Germline CDR1 and CDR2: SGHKS and YYEKEE (reference sequence). DNA of the CDR3: TGTGTCAGCAGCTTGGGGACCGGGGAGCTGTTTTTT. This encodes CVSSLGTGELFF.

This sequence joins TRBV20-1 and TRBJ2-3; 8 bases agree with TRBD2. This CDR3 region has 15 residues. Per the germline V gene, CDR1 is DFQATT and CDR2 is SNEGSKA (reference sequence). V trimming: 2 bases; J trimming: 10 bases; junction bases outside the gene matches: 14. CDR3 DNA: TGCAGTGCTAGAAATCCCAGCGGGAGACCAGAATCGCAGTATTTT. The encoded protein is CSARNPSGRPESQYF.

This rearrangement joins TRBV4-2 to TRBJ2-7; 9 bases agree with TRBD2. V was pared by 3 bases and J by 2 bases, with 17 bases of the junction left unmatched. The CDR3 is 19 amino acids. CDR1 and CDR2 from the germline V gene are LGHNA and YNFKEQ. CDR3 in amino acids: CASSQYRHPTSGWTYEQYF. The CDR3 bases are TGTGCCAGCAGCCAGTACCGGCACCCCACTAGCGGGTGGACCTACGAGCAGTACTTC.

In this sample, this clonotype turned up once. The chain joins TRBV7-9 to TRBJ2-3; D tentatively reads TRBD1 or TRBD2 (5 bases each). This CDR3 is 13 amino acids long. V was cut by 4 bases and J by 7 bases, with 12 bases left in between. Per the germline V gene, CDR1 is SEHNR and CDR2 is FQNEAQ (reference sequence). CDR3 in amino acids: CASSSRDLNTQYF. CDR3 in DNA: TGTGCCAGCAGCTCTCGGGACCTAAATACGCAGTATTTT.

The chain links TRBV6-5 to TRBJ2-2; D is ambiguous. Trimming took 6 bases from V and 2 from J, leaving 10 bases between them. Germline values: CDR1 MNHEY, CDR2 SVGAGI. The CDR3 length is 14 residues. The CDR3 protein is CASSLTQNTGELFF. The CDR3 nucleotides are TGTGCCAGCAGCTTAACCCAAAACACCGGGGAGCTGTTTTTT.

Notes on this clonotype: This sequence may be a read error, since a much larger clone differs from it by one base. The chain carries TRBV20-1 and TRBJ1-4; TRBD1 matches 9 bases. Germline assignment: CDR1 DFQATT and CDR2 SNEGSKA (reference sequence). J was trimmed by 10 bases and V by 3 bases; bases with no gene match: 6. The CDR3 has 13 amino acids. Here the CDR3 DNA reads TGCAGTGCTAGTCGGGACAGGGTGAGAAAACTGTTTTTT. Translating it yields CSASRDRVRKLFF.

J is TRBJ2-1 and V is TRBV28; D is unclear. The CDR3 extends over 16 amino acids. V was cut by 9 bases and J by 7 bases, with 25 bases left in between. Germline V gene lookup returns CDR1 MDHEN and CDR2 SYDVKM. CDR3 coding DNA: TGTGCCAGACCAACGAGAAACAGCTATTGCCATAATGAGCAGTTCTTC. As protein: CARPTRNSYCHNEQFF.

The sample holds many counts of this clonotype. The genes are TRBV6-5 and TRBJ1-4; possibly TRBD1 for D (5 bases). The germline gives CDR1 MNHEY, CDR2 SVGAGI. Deletions cut 0 bases from V and 8 bases from J, with 19 bases between. The CDR3 extends over 17 amino acids. CDR3 DNA sequence: TGTGCCAGCAGTTACTCGCCGAGTCAGGGTGTACCCGAAAAACTGTTTTTT. Translated: CASSYSPSQGVPEKLFF.

As concerns this clonotype: This clone may be a read error of a much larger clone one base away. The chain employs TRBV6-2 or TRBV6-3 and TRBJ2-7; tentative D call: TRBD1 (5 bases). The V gene lost 11 bases and the J gene lost 3 bases, with 14 bases spanning the gap. CDR1 MNHEY and CDR2 SVGEGT come from the germline V gene. The CDR3 consists of 12 residues. The CDR3 region is CAVSGRDYEQYF. The CDR3 DNA follows: TGTGCCGTATCCGGCAGGGACTACGAGCAGTACTTC.

Comment on this clonotype: A read error may produce the germline difference seen at one junction end. This chain links TRBV28 with TRBJ2-7, with 7 bases aligning to TRBD1. The CDR3 consists of 13 residues. Germline V gene lookup returns CDR1 MDHEN and CDR2 SYDVKM. CDR3 region: CASEKPGGYEQYF. In nucleotides, the CDR3 is TGTGCCAGCGAGAAGCCAGGGGGTTACGAGCAATACTTC.